What follows are 20 T cell receptor beta chains derived from one specimen sequenced in a study of OX40 agonist ivuxolimab in advanced cancers. Assay: immunoSEQ multiplex PCR; the TCRdb copy retains only in-frame clones and omits some. Altogether 69,000 or so clones are present, around 88% being singletons, with the ten largest covering about 0.6%. The sample here was CD4+ or CD8+ T cells sorted from blood, taken in a trial of the OX40 agonist ivuxolimab. The source of these receptors is an adult with an advanced solid tumor such as melanoma, head and neck, liver or kidney cancer.

This clone has a single count. The rearrangement links TRBV7-9 to TRBJ1-2; possible D gene TRBD1, 6 bases. The CDR3 covers 15 residues. The V end was cut by 4 bases, the J end by 6 bases, with 18 bases between. Germline values: CDR1 SEHNR, CDR2 FQNEAQ (reference sequence). CDR3 in amino acids: CASSSVSGGANGYTF. The CDR3 bases are TGTGCCAGCAGCTCGGTGTCGGGGGGGGCGAATGGCTACACCTTC.

This CDR3 reads CASRPTGTPYNEQFF. CDR3 bases: TGTGCCAGCAGACCTACCGGGACCCCCTACAATGAGCAGTTCTTC. V is TRBV7-6 and J is TRBJ2-1; D is possibly TRBD1 or TRBD2 (5 bases each). The CDR3 contains 15 residues. V lost 6 bases to trimming and J lost 2 bases, with 14 bases between them. Germline CDR1 reads SGHVS; CDR2 reads FNYEAQ.

J is TRBJ2-7 and V is TRBV14; D remains unclear. The length of the CDR3 is 13 residues. Germline V CDR1 and CDR2: SGHDN, FVKESK. V gave up 4 bases and J gave up 9 bases, with 16 bases separating them. CDR3 in amino acids: CASSLKDPTVQYF. The CDR3 DNA is TGTGCCAGCAGCCTGAAAGACCCGACTGTGCAGTACTTC.

J is TRBJ2-7 and V is TRBV6-1, with 8 bases that match TRBD2. Germline V CDR1 and CDR2: MNHNS, SASEGT. CDR3 length: 15 residues. Trimming at V came to 3 bases and at J to 0 bases, leaving 4 bases not matched to a gene. CDR3 nucleotide sequence: TGTGCCAGCAGTGACTTTAGCGGGGTCTCCTACGAGCAGTACTTC. The encoded protein is CASSDFSGVSYEQYF.

The CDR3, as DNA: TGTGCCAGCAGTTACTCGAGGACAGGGTTTGTTTTCTTT. Translated, it gives CASSYSRTGFVFF. The rearrangement joins TRBV6-5 to TRBJ1-1, with 8 bases that match TRBD1. V trimming: 0 bases; J trimming: 13 bases; junction bases outside the gene matches: 7. From germline, CDR1 is MNHEY and CDR2 SVGAGI. CDR3 size: 13 residues.

This sequence joins TRBV10-3 and TRBJ2-3; tentatively, D is TRBD2 (5 bases). Between the trimmed V and J ends, which lost 11 bases and 0 bases, there was a span of 18 bases. Germline CDR1 and CDR2: ENHRY and SYGVKD. The CDR3 is 15 residues long. The CDR3 DNA sequence: TGTGCCTCCCTACGGGGTCTGGCTAGCACAGATACGCAGTATTTT. Its translation is CASLRGLASTDTQYF.

This clone has a single count. The chain recombines TRBV30 with TRBJ2-3, with D possibly matching TRBD2 (7 bases). This CDR3 spans 14 amino acids. V lost 5 bases and J 2 bases, leaving 14 bases between the germline ends. Looked up from germline, CDR1 is GTSNPN and CDR2 is SVGIG (reference sequence). The CDR3 region is CAWSLGGLTDTQYF. CDR3 DNA sequence: TGTGCCTGGTCGTTGGGGGGGCTCACAGATACGCAGTATTTT.

This clone was detected once. The chain couples TRBV2 to TRBJ1-2; D is uncertain. Trimming left V 3 bases short and J 4 bases short, with 9 bases between. The CDR3 is 13 residues long. CDR1 and CDR2 from the germline V gene are SNHLY and FYNNEI. The CDR3 here is CASSEKSPYGYTF. In nucleotides, the CDR3 is TGTGCCAGCAGTGAGAAATCTCCCTATGGCTACACCTTC.

The genes are TRBV10-3 and TRBJ1-1, with D maybe TRBD1 (5 bases). V was cut by 4 bases and J by 1 base, with 7 bases left in between. The germline gives CDR1 ENHRY, CDR2 SYGVKD. This CDR3 contains 13 residues. The CDR3, as DNA: TGTGCCATCAGTGCCGACAGGAACACTGAAGCTTTCTTT. It codes for CAISADRNTEAFF.

This chain joins TRBV10-1 and TRBJ1-1; D unclear. The CDR3 length is 13 residues. Trimming pared 7 bases from V and 1 base from J, leaving 10 bases between. CDR1 WNHNN and CDR2 SYGVQD come from the germline V gene (reference sequence). CDR3 nucleotides: TGCGCCAGCATGGCAGGCTGGAACACTGAAGCTTTCTTT. Its translation is CASMAGWNTEAFF.

The DNA for the CDR3 is TGTGCCAGCAGTTACCCGGGGGGCAGGGAGACCCAGTACTTC. This gives the protein CASSYPGGRETQYF. The chain carries TRBV6-5 and TRBJ2-5; a weak D match, TRBD2 (7 bases). Germline CDR1 MNHEY, CDR2 SVGAGI. This CDR3 has 14 residues. V lost 2 bases and J 5 bases, leaving 12 bases between the germline ends.

The chain joins TRBV5-1 to TRBJ2-1; 8 bases line up with TRBD2. Germline V CDR1 and CDR2: SGHRS, YFSETQ. J gave up 6 bases and V 2 bases, and 4 bases lay outside the gene matches. This CDR3 region has 14 residues. The CDR3 sequence is CASSLLAALNEQFF. CDR3 nucleotide sequence: TGCGCCAGCAGCTTACTAGCGGCACTCAATGAGCAGTTCTTC.

The chain carries TRBV7-6 and TRBJ2-3; possible D gene TRBD1, 6 bases. The CDR3 is 15 amino acids. Germline V gene sequence: CDR1 SGHVS, CDR2 FNYEAQ. The V and J ends lost 5 bases and 0 bases respectively, with 12 bases between them. This CDR3 is CASSLTGQSTDTQYF. The CDR3 DNA reads TGTGCCAGCAGCCTAACGGGACAAAGCACAGATACGCAGTATTTT.

This chain uses TRBV5-1 with TRBJ1-6, with 7 bases that match TRBD1. Germline values: CDR1 SGHRS, CDR2 YFSETQ. This CDR3 has 14 amino acids. V gave up 4 bases and J gave up 10 bases; unmatched junction bases: 8. CDR3 coding DNA: TGCGCCAGCAGCCCCGATCTAGGGGGCTCACCCCTCCACTTT. Translation gives CASSPDLGGSPLHF.

The chain carries TRBV27 and TRBJ2-7; 8 bases are shared with TRBD1. V shed 9 bases, J shed 3 bases, and the junction held 13 bases outside the gene matches. The CDR3 totals 15 residues. Per the germline V gene, CDR1 is MNHEY and CDR2 is SMNVEV (reference sequence). CDR3 residues: CARSGSGQEVYEQYF. The CDR3 DNA is TGTGCCAGATCGGGATCGGGACAGGAGGTCTACGAGCAGTACTTC.

The gene calls are TRBV5-4 and TRBJ2-7; 9 bases are shared with TRBD2. Germline trimming cut 4 bases from V and 2 bases from J; bases unmatched to any gene: 4. The germline CDR1 and CDR2 sequences are SGHNT and YYREEE (reference sequence). The CDR3 is 14 residues long. The CDR3 is CASSLAGGAYEQYF. CDR3 nucleotides: TGTGCCAGCAGCCTGGCGGGAGGGGCCTACGAGCAGTACTTC.

This clone was detected a few times. V gene TRBV6-5 combines with J gene TRBJ1-2; D gene uncertain. Trimming pared 7 bases from V and 4 bases from J, leaving 13 bases between. CDR3 size: 13 residues. The germline V gene has CDR1 MNHEY and CDR2 SVGAGI. CDR3: CASKRTGPYGYTF. The CDR3 DNA reads TGTGCCAGCAAGAGGACTGGCCCCTATGGCTACACCTTC.

This clone was seen a single time. V gene TRBV5-1 combines with J gene TRBJ2-3; 8 bases match TRBD1. This CDR3 has 14 amino acids. CDR1 is SGHRS, CDR2 YFSETQ, per germline. With 7 bases clipped from V and 5 bases from J, the junction kept 9 bases outside the gene matches. The CDR3 loop reads CASFQGAEVDTQYF. DNA for the CDR3: TGCGCCAGCTTCCAGGGGGCTGAGGTAGATACGCAGTATTTT.

The chain employs TRBV5-6 and TRBJ1-6, with 12 nucleotides matching TRBD1. The CDR3 sequence is 16 residues long. V dropped 4 bases and J dropped 6; count of bases not matched to a gene: 5. Germline assignment: CDR1 SGHDT and CDR2 YYEEEE. CDR3: CASSIGTGGFNSPLHF. In DNA, the CDR3 is TGTGCCAGCAGCATCGGGACAGGGGGCTTTAATTCACCCCTCCACTTT.

The V gene is TRBV2, the J gene TRBJ1-3; D not resolved. CDR3 length equals 15 residues. Germline assignment: CDR1 SNHLY and CDR2 FYNNEI. V dropped 3 bases and J dropped 0 bases, with 9 bases sitting between them. Here the CDR3 reads CASSDQQLSGNTIYF. The CDR3 DNA follows: TGTGCCAGCAGTGATCAGCAGCTCTCTGGAAACACCATATATTTT.